The 28 T cell receptor beta chains listed next were all sequenced from one sample in a study. TCRdb ran MiXCR on the RT-PCR reads and lists one entry per CDR3 protein. This table has hundreds of thousands of distinct CDR3 sequences, 14% appearing once. Sequencing was performed on memory CD4+ T cells from blood. Every receptor here comes from a female donor in good health, serving as a healthy control.

There are a few counts of this clonotype. The chain joins TRBV9 to TRBJ1-5; D is unresolved. Trimming left V 4 bases short and J 5 bases short, with 13 bases between. CDR3 length equals 14 residues. Germline V gives CDR1 SGDLS, CDR2 YYNGEE. The CDR3 region has the DNA TGTGCCAGCAGCCCCGAGGTGGGCGATCAGCCCCAGCATTTT. It codes for CASSPEVGDQPQHF.

This clonotype has a handful of counts. J is TRBJ2-1 and V is TRBV3-1, with TRBD1 identical over 8 bases. The ends lost 4 bases at V and 8 bases at J; junction bases unmatched: 13. This CDR3 has 16 amino acids. Germline lookup yields CDR1 LGHDT and CDR2 YNNKEL (reference sequence). The CDR3 spells CASSLFPGTGGDEQFF. The CDR3 DNA is TGTGCCAGCAGCCTTTTCCCCGGGACAGGAGGCGATGAGCAGTTCTTC.

At least ten counts were recorded for this clonotype. A junction end diverges from the germline sequence, so it may reflect a read error. This chain links TRBV5-5 with TRBJ1-1; possible D gene TRBD1, 5 bases. The CDR3 is 16 residues long. CDR1 and CDR2 (germline): SGHKS, YYEKEE (reference sequence). The CDR3 DNA sequence: TGTGCCAGCAGCTGGAGCCAGACAGTCATGAACGCTGAAGCTTTCTTT. Residues: CASSWSQTVMNAEAFF.

This clonotype was picked up a small number of times. The chain couples TRBV24-1 to TRBJ2-1; tentative D call: TRBD2 (6 bases). This CDR3 comprises 16 residues. Looked up from germline, CDR1 is KGHDR and CDR2 is SFDVKD. The V gene lost 5 bases and the J gene lost 0 bases, with 13 bases spanning the gap. CDR3 DNA sequence: TGTGCCACCAGTGTTTACGGGACTGGCTCCTACAATGAGCAGTTCTTC. Its translation: CATSVYGTGSYNEQFF.

This chain joins TRBV7-2 and TRBJ2-1; either TRBD1 or TRBD2 may supply D (5 bases each). This CDR3 is 15 amino acids long. Trimming shortened V by 5 bases and J by 9 bases, and 20 bases separated the two germline ends. Germline values: CDR1 SGHTA, CDR2 FQGNSA. The CDR3 region is CASSPGTGREGEQFF. The CDR3 bases are TGTGCCAGCAGCCCAGGGACGGGAAGAGAGGGTGAGCAGTTCTTC. Full variable domain (missing parts from reference TRBV7-2 and TRBJ2-1): GAGVSQSPSNKVTEKGKDVELRCDPISGHTALYWYRQSLGQGLEFLIYFQGNSAPDKSGLPSDRFSAERTGGSVSTLTIQRTQQEDSAVYLCASSPGTGREGEQFFGPGTRLTVL.

The rearrangement uses TRBV19 and TRBJ1-5; unclear D gene. The CDR3 runs to 15 residues. Germline loops: CDR1 LNHDA, CDR2 SQIVND (reference sequence). Deletions cut 3 bases from V and 0 bases from J, with 9 bases between. CDR3 sequence: CASSMGSPSNQPQHF. Written as DNA, the CDR3 is TGTGCCAGTAGTATGGGCAGTCCTAGCAATCAGCCCCAGCATTTT.

The chain combines TRBV24-1 with TRBJ2-5; perhaps TRBD1 as D (7 bases). V gave up 4 bases and J gave up 2 bases, with 10 bases separating them. The CDR3 totals 14 residues. Germline V gene lookup returns CDR1 KGHDR and CDR2 SFDVKD. Here the CDR3 reads CATSDRGTQETQYF. CDR3 bases: TGTGCCACCAGTGACAGGGGGACTCAAGAGACCCAGTACTTC.

A few counts support this clonotype. The rearrangement links TRBV5-5 to TRBJ1-4; D unclear. CDR1 is SGHKS and CDR2 is YYEKEE in the germline V gene (reference sequence). The V end lost 2 bases, the J end lost 4 bases, and 9 bases lay between the germline ends. This CDR3 comprises 14 residues. The CDR3 reads CASSFSRSNEKLFF. CDR3 DNA: TGTGCCAGCAGCTTTAGTAGGAGTAATGAAAAACTGTTTTTT.

This clonotype was detected ten times or more. The J gene is TRBJ1-1, the V gene TRBV4-2; no firm D call. The CDR3 covers 14 residues. Germline V gene data show CDR1 as LGHNA and CDR2 as YNFKEQ. Trimming took 0 bases from V and 0 from J, leaving 5 bases between them. This CDR3 is CASSQEHLNTEAFF. The CDR3 DNA reads as TGTGCCAGCAGCCAAGAACACTTGAACACTGAAGCTTTCTTT.

This clonotype was observed a few times. The chain links TRBV7-8 to TRBJ1-4; D remains ambiguous. CDR3 size: 17 residues. Germline V CDR1 and CDR2: SGHVS, FQNEAQ. V was pared by 0 bases and J by 0 bases, with 11 bases between. CDR3 sequence reads: CASSLAPAAATNEKLFF. CDR3 DNA sequence: TGTGCCAGCAGCTTAGCGCCGGCAGCTGCAACTAATGAAAAACTGTTTTTT.

This clonotype came up many times. The rearrangement joins TRBV11-2 to TRBJ1-2; the match to TRBD1 covers 9 bases. Germline V CDR1 and CDR2: SGHAT, FQNNGV. The CDR3 sequence is 14 residues long. V gave up 3 bases and J gave up 7 bases; unmatched junction bases: 6. This CDR3 reads CASSLGQGISGYTF. The DNA for the CDR3 is TGTGCCAGCAGCTTGGGACAGGGAATATCTGGCTACACCTTC. Filled out from reference TRBV11-2 and TRBJ1-2, the complete variable domain reads EAGVAQSPRYKIIEKRQSVAFWCNPISGHATLYWYQQILGQGPKLLIQFQNNGVVDDSQLPKDRFSAERLKGVDSTLKIQPAKLEDSAVYLCASSLGQGISGYTFGSGTRLTVV.

This clonotype was seen repeatedly, ten times or more. This chain joins TRBV7-2 and TRBJ2-1; no reliable D call. This CDR3 is 14 amino acids long. The V gene lost 2 bases and the J gene lost 5 bases, with 10 bases spanning the gap. Germline CDR1 is SGHTA and CDR2 is FQGNSA. The CDR3 is CASSLSSDHNEQFF. CDR3 sequence (DNA): TGTGCCAGCAGCTTAAGCAGCGATCACAATGAGCAGTTCTTC.

There are many counts of this clonotype. The chain uses TRBV5-1 and TRBJ1-1; tentatively, D is TRBD1 (6 bases). The germline gives CDR1 SGHRS, CDR2 YFSETQ. The V and J ends lost 0 bases and 6 bases respectively, with 9 bases between them. The CDR3 extends over 13 amino acids. CDR3 nucleotides: TGCGCCAGCAGCTTGGACAGGGATGCTGAAGCTTTCTTT. The encoded protein is CASSLDRDAEAFF.

The table lists this clonotype with a few counts. This sequence joins TRBV20-1 and TRBJ2-3; D is uncertain. Germline V gene sequence: CDR1 DFQATT, CDR2 SNEGSKA (reference sequence). V shed 3 bases and J shed 2 bases, with 9 bases lying between them. This CDR3 has 13 residues. The CDR3 DNA is TGCAGTGCTAGCCTATCCTTCACAGATACGCAGTATTTT. It is translated as CSASLSFTDTQYF.

The CDR3 protein is CASSLGPAEFYEQYF. CDR3 nucleotides: TGTGCCAGCAGCTTAGGCCCAGCGGAGTTCTACGAGCAGTACTTC. The chain links TRBV11-2 to TRBJ2-7, with D maybe TRBD2 (5 bases). V dropped 1 base and J dropped 3 bases, with 13 bases sitting between them. The CDR3 is 15 amino acids. The V gene's germline CDR1 is SGHAT and CDR2 FQNNGV.

The chain employs TRBV6-7 and TRBJ2-1; 13 bases line up with TRBD2. TRBV6-7 is labeled an ORF, and its function is uncertain. The CDR3 extends over 18 amino acids. The V gene end was trimmed by 6 bases and the J gene end by 0 bases; junction bases not matched to a gene: 8. The CDR3 DNA is TGTGCCAGCAGGGTTACTAGCGGGAGGGAGGGCTCCTACAATGAGCAGTTCTTC. Its protein product is CASRVTSGREGSYNEQFF.

This clonotype was seen a few times. The chain is built from TRBV3-1 and TRBJ2-7, with D possibly TRBD1 on 5 matching bases. With 4 bases removed from V and 3 bases from J, the gap between germline ends came to 19 bases. The CDR3 is 16 residues long. The V gene's germline CDR1 is LGHDT and CDR2 YNNKEL (reference sequence). The CDR3 reads CASSPNQGGGYYEQYF. For the CDR3, the DNA is TGTGCCAGCAGCCCCAATCAGGGTGGCGGTTACTACGAGCAGTACTTC.

This clonotype was observed a handful of times. The chain recombines TRBV10-3 with TRBJ2-7, with D unresolved. In germline, CDR1 is ENHRY, CDR2 SYGVKD. This CDR3 comprises 12 residues. V was pared by 2 bases and J by 5 bases, with 7 bases between. In nucleotides, the CDR3 is TGTGCCATCAGTGAGAGAACCAACGAGCAGTACTTC. It is translated as CAISERTNEQYF.

J is TRBJ2-1 and V is TRBV7-3; no clear D gene. Trimming removed 2 bases from V and 7 bases from J, with 9 bases in between. Germline loops: CDR1 SGHTA, CDR2 FQGTGA. This CDR3 contains 13 residues. The CDR3 sequence is CASSLPGGNEQFF. Written as DNA, the CDR3 is TGTGCCAGCAGCTTACCCGGTGGTAATGAGCAGTTCTTC.

The chain joins TRBV12-3 or TRBV12-4 to TRBJ1-5; 10 positions agree with TRBD1. CDR3 length equals 16 residues. The junction had 10 bases not matched to a gene; V was cut back by 10 bases and J by 1 base. CDR3 protein: CATSPRTGGSNQPQHF. In DNA form, the CDR3 reads TGTGCCACCAGCCCTAGGACAGGGGGAAGCAATCAGCCCCAGCATTTT.

V is TRBV24-1 and J is TRBJ2-2; possible D gene TRBD1, 6 bases. This CDR3 spans 15 amino acids. Trimming left V 7 bases short and J 0 bases short, with 11 bases between. CDR1 is KGHDR and CDR2 is SFDVKD in the germline V gene. DNA for the CDR3: TGTGCCACCAGAATAGACAGGACGAACACCGGGGAGCTGTTTTTT. Its translation: CATRIDRTNTGELFF.

This clonotype was counted at least ten times. This sequence joins TRBV6-5 and TRBJ2-7; 9 nucleotides line up with TRBD2. V gave up 0 bases and J gave up 1 base; unmatched junction bases: 1. CDR1 and CDR2 from the germline V gene are MNHEY and SVGAGI. CDR3 length: 15 residues. The CDR3 DNA reads as TGTGCCAGCAGTTACTCGCGGGAGGGATCCTACGAGCAGTACTTC. As protein: CASSYSREGSYEQYF.

This chain links TRBV27 with TRBJ1-4; 7 positions agree with TRBD1. Looked up from germline, CDR1 is MNHEY and CDR2 is SMNVEV (reference sequence). J gave up 6 bases and V 9 bases, and 13 bases lay outside the gene matches. The CDR3 runs 15 residues. The CDR3 spells CASTSSGQLYEKLFF. In DNA form, the CDR3 reads TGTGCCAGTACCTCCTCGGGACAGTTGTATGAAAAACTGTTTTTT.

This clonotype showed up many times. V gene TRBV5-5 combines with J gene TRBJ2-3; D is perhaps TRBD2 (6 bases). The V and J ends lost 4 bases and 5 bases respectively, with 17 bases between them. CDR3 length equals 15 residues. Germline V CDR1 and CDR2: SGHKS, YYEKEE (reference sequence). The CDR3 here is CASSPGSGGGDTQYF. Here the CDR3 DNA reads TGTGCCAGCAGCCCCGGGAGTGGTGGTGGAGATACGCAGTATTTT.

CDR3 DNA sequence: TGCAGTGCTCAGCCCGGGACTAACAATGAGCAGTTCTTC. Amino acids: CSAQPGTNNEQFF. The V call is TRBV20-1, the J call TRBJ2-1, with 7 bases aligning to TRBD2. J was trimmed by 5 bases and V by 5 bases; bases with no gene match: 6. The CDR3 consists of 13 residues. CDR1 DFQATT and CDR2 SNEGSKA come from the germline V gene (reference sequence).

The rearrangement joins TRBV7-6 to TRBJ1-1; possible D gene TRBD1, 6 bases. The CDR3 sequence is 15 residues long. CDR1 is SGHVS, CDR2 FNYEAQ, per germline. V was shortened by 4 bases and J by 0 bases, with 12 bases between the two germline ends. CDR3 in amino acids: CASSSGQDMNTEAFF. CDR3 sequence (DNA): TGTGCCAGCAGCTCGGGACAAGACATGAACACTGAAGCTTTCTTT.

The chain combines TRBV12-3 or TRBV12-4 with TRBJ1-3; 9 bases agree with TRBD1. The CDR3 is made up of 16 amino acids. Trimming took 6 bases from V and 0 from J; bases not matched to a gene: 6. The DNA for the CDR3 is TGTGCCAGCAGGGGGGGGACAGGGAACTCTGGAAACACCATATATTTT. Its translation: CASRGGTGNSGNTIYF.

This rearrangement joins TRBV27 to TRBJ2-1; no clear D. Germline V CDR1 and CDR2: MNHEY, SMNVEV (reference sequence). The CDR3 totals 13 residues. The V gene lost 4 bases and the J gene lost 0 bases, with 4 bases spanning the gap. The CDR3 reads CASSSISYNEQFF. The CDR3 bases are TGTGCCAGCAGTTCCATCTCCTACAATGAGCAGTTCTTC.